This TCR beta chain was documented in a study of T cell responses to AZD1222 COVID-19 vaccine. Germline V gene sequence: CDR1 LNHDA, CDR2 SQIVND (reference sequence). Losses at the gene ends were 3 bases for V and 1 base for J; bases not matched to a gene: 5. This CDR3 is built from 15 residues. Assay used: immunoSEQ multiplex PCR; TCRdb lists only in-frame clones, some missing. The sample includes more than 100,000 clones, approximately 88% of them seen just once. Sequencing was performed on peripheral blood, taken on day 0 of AZD1222 vaccination. The chain combines TRBV19 with TRBJ1-1, with 7 bases lining up with TRBD1. This clonotype was obtained from an adult in good health. The CDR3 sequence is CASSMGPGGNTEAFF. The CDR3 coding sequence is TGTGCCAGTAGTATGGGTCCAGGGGGGAACACTGAAGCTTTCTTT. The full variable domain, its missing parts supplied by reference TRBV19 and TRBJ1-1, is DGGITQSPKYLFRKEGQNVTLSCEQNLNHDAMYWYRQDPGQGLRLIYYSQIVNDFQKGDIAEGYSVSREKKESFPLTVTSAQKNPTAFYLCASSMGPGGNTEAFFGQGTRLTVV.